This paragraph covers one T cell receptor (beta chain) sequence. TCRdb's copy holds only in-frame clones and misses some; the assay was immunoSEQ multiplex PCR. The sample includes about 180,000 clones, about 87% of them seen just once. Germline V lookup: CDR1 MNHNS, CDR2 SASEGT. Germline trimming cut 2 bases from V and 5 bases from J; bases unmatched to any gene: 2. This CDR3 contains 14 residues. The data derive from a study of blood T cell repertoires in COVID-19. At the level of the study: There were acute and convalescent COVID-19 samples, and they came from the United States, Italy and Spain. T cells, B-cell-depleted T cells, or PBMCs provided the cDNA or gDNA that served as material.

This TCR derives from a woman in her 70s with COVID-19, enrolled during active disease. This rearrangement joins TRBV6-1 to TRBJ2-1; 8 nucleotides match TRBD1. Sequenced input: peripheral blood. The CDR3 region has the DNA TGTGCCAGCAGTGAACAGGGGGCCCACAATGAGCAGTTCTTC. Translation: CASSEQGAHNEQFF.